This T cell receptor beta chain was observed in a study of T cell responses to AZD1222 COVID-19 vaccine. The study, taken as a whole, reports: Spike-specific TCR breadth and depth were elevated following two AZD1222 doses.

Sequencing used immunoSEQ multiplex PCR; TCRdb keeps in-frame clones, though not all of them. There are about 190,000 clones in the sample; roughly 90% occur only once, and roughly 0.99% lies in the top ten. Concerning this clone itself: The target antigen is unknown.

The V end lost 1 base, the J end lost 8 bases, and 14 bases lay between the germline ends. The CDR3 runs 14 residues. Looked up from germline, CDR1 is LNHDA and CDR2 is SQIVND (reference sequence). This clonotype was sampled from an adult in good health. Sample: peripheral blood, taken on day 0 of AZD1222 vaccination. This chain joins TRBV19 and TRBJ1-2, with D unresolved. The CDR3 DNA reads as TGTGCCAGTAGTATAGTGACCCAGGTCGGCGGCTACACCTTC. Amino acid sequence: CASSIVTQVGGYTF.